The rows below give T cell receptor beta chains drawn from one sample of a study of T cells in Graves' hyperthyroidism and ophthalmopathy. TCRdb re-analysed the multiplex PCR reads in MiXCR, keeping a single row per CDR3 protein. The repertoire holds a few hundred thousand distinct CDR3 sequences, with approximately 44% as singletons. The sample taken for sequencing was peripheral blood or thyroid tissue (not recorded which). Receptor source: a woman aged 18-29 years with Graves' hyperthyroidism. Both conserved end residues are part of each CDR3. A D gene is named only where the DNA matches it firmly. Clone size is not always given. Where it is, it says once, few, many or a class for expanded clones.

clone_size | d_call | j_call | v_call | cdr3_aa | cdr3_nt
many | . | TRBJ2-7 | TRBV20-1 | CSTGLSEQYF | TGCAGTACAGGGTTAAGCGAGCAGTACTTC
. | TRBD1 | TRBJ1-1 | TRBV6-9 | CASRRTGMNTEAFF | TGTGCCAGCAGACGGACAGGAATGAACACTGAAGCTTTCTTT
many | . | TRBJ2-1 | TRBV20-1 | CSASPSGYNEQFF | TGCAGTGCTAGCCCCAGCGGTTACAATGAGCAGTTCTTC
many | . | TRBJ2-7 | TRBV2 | CASSERGPDSYVYEQYF | TGTGCCAGCAGTGAAAGAGGGCCTGATTCGTACGTATACGAGCAGTACTTC
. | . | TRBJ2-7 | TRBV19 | CASRSGTNYEQYF | TGTGCCAGTAGGTCCGGGACAAACTACGAGCAGTACTTC
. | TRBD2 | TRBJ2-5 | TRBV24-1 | CATSELASGRARETQYF | TGTGCCACCAGTGAGTTGGCTAGCGGGAGGGCCAGGGAGACCCAGTACTTC
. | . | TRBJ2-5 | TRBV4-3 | CASSQGTETQYF | TGCGCCAGCAGCCAGGGGACAGAGACCCAGTACTTC
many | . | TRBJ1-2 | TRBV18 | CASSPGHTGGYTF | TGTGCCAGCTCACCTGGACATACGGGTGGCTACACCTTC
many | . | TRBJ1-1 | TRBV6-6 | CASSYGRLNTEAFF | TGTGCCAGCAGTTACGGCAGGTTGAACACTGAAGCTTTCTTT
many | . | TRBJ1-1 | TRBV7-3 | CASSPDTEAFF | TGTGCCAGCAGCCCGGACACTGAAGCTTTCTTT
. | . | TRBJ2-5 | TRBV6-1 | CASSAGGGDTQYF | TGTGCCAGCAGTGCCGGAGGGGGAGACACCCAGTACTTC
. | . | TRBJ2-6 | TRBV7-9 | CASIKDGSNVLTF | TGTGCCAGCATCAAGGACGGGTCCAACGTCCTGACTTTC
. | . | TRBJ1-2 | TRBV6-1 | CASSPLRENTHGYTF | TGTGCCAGCAGTCCCCTCCGGGAGAATACACATGGCTACACCTTC
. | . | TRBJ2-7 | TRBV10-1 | CASSGSGVVDSYEQYF | TGCGCCAGCAGTGGCTCAGGCGTAGTGGATTCCTACGAGCAGTACTTC
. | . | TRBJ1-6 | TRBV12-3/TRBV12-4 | CASSIRGPGNSPLHF | TGTGCCAGCAGCATACGGGGACCGGGGAATTCACCCCTCCACTTT
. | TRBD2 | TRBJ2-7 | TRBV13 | CASSTRVREFSSGINYEQYF | TGTGCCAGCAGTACTCGCGTCAGGGAATTCTCTAGCGGGATTAACTACGAGCAGTACTTC
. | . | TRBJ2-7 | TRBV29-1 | CSLEGEEYEQYF | TGCAGCTTGGAGGGCGAGGAGTACGAGCAGTACTTC
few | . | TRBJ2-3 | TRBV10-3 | CAISGTGGTDTQYF | TGTGCCATCAGTGGAACTGGCGGGACAGATACGCAGTATTTT
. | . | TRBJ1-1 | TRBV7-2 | CARSEKGALGAFF | TGTGCCAGGAGTGAGAAGGGAGCCTTGGGGGCTTTCTTT
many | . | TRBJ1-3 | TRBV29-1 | CSVEQGSGNTIYF | TGCAGCGTTGAACAGGGTTCTGGAAACACCATATATTTT
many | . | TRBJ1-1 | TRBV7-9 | CASTKTNTEAFF | TGTGCCAGCACCAAGACGAACACTGAAGCTTTCTTT
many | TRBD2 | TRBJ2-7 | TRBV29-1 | CSVGENGGDEQYF | TGCAGCGTTGGAGAGAACGGGGGGGACGAGCAGTACTTC
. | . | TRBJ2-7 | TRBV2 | CASSWAQGISYEQYF | TGTGCCAGCAGTTGGGCGCAGGGAATCTCCTACGAGCAGTACTTC
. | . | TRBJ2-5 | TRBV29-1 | CSVEKGFTGETQYF | TGCAGCGTTGAAAAGGGATTCACCGGGGAGACCCAGTACTTC